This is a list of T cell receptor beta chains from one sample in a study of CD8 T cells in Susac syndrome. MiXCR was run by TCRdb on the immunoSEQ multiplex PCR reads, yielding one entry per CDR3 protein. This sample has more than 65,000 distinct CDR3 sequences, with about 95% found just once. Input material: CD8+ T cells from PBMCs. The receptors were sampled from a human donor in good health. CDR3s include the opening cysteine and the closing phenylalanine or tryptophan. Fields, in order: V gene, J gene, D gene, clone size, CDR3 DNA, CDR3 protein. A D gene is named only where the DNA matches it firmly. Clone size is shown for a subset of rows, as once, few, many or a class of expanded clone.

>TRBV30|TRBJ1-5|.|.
TGTGCCTGGAATTCGGGGGGTAGCAATCAGCCCCAGCATTTT
CAWNSGGSNQPQHF
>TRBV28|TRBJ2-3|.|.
TGTGCCAGCAGTTCTGGAGGAGGGGGACTCACAGATACGCAGTATTTT
CASSSGGGGLTDTQYF
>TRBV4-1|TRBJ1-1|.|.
TGCGCCAGCAGCCCGGAACCCTACAGGGCAGACACTGAAGCTTTCTTT
CASSPEPYRADTEAFF
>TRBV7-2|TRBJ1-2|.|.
TGTGCCAGCAGCTTAGCTGGGCTGTCCAGGGGCTATGGCTACACCTTC
CASSLAGLSRGYGYTF
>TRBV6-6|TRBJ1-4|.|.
TGTGCCAGCAGTGCTACACATGCAACTAATGAAAAACTGTTTTTT
CASSATHATNEKLFF
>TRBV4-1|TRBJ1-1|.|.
TGCGCCAGCACCCTCCGGACAGAGAACACTGAAGCTTTCTTT
CASTLRTENTEAFF
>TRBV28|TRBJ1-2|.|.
TGTGCCAGCAGTTTTTCAGCCAGCCCCTATTTC
CASSFSASPYF
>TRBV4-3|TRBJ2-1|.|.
TGCGCCAGCAGCCAAGATAAAGGATCCAAGCAGTTCTTC
CASSQDKGSKQFF
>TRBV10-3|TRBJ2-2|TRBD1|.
TGTGCCATCAGCGCGACAGGGGATAACACCGGGGAGCTGTTTTTT
CAISATGDNTGELFF
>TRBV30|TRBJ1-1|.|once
TGTGCCTGGGTGGGGCTGAACACTGAAGCTTTCTTT
CAWVGLNTEAFF
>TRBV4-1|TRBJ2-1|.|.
TGCGCCAGCAGCCAAGGGGAGAGCTCCTACAATGAGCAGTTCTTC
CASSQGESSYNEQFF
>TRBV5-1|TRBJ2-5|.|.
TGTGCCAGCAGCTTAGACGGTGAGACCCAGTACTTC
CASSLDGETQYF
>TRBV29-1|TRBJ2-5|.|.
TGCAGCGTCTCCGAGGGTTGGAGATCAGGGTACCAAGAGACCCAGTACTTC
CSVSEGWRSGYQETQYF
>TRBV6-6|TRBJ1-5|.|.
TGTGCCAGCAGTAGAACAGGGTTCAATCAGCCCCAGCATTTT
CASSRTGFNQPQHF
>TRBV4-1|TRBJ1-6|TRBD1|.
TGCGCCAGCAGTGGACAGGGGTCGAGCTCCTATAATTCACCCCTCCACTTT
CASSGQGSSSYNSPLHF
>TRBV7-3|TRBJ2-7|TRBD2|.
TGTGCCAGCAGCGAACTAGCGGGGGCAGTCGGCGAGCAGTACTTC
CASSELAGAVGEQYF
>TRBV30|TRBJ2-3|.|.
TGTGCCTGGTCCGAACAGGGACCAGATACGCAGTATTTT
CAWSEQGPDTQYF
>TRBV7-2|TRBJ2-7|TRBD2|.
TGTGCCAGCAGCCACGGACTAGCGGGTCCTTACGAGCAGTACTTC
CASSHGLAGPYEQYF
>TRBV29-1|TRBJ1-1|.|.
TGCAGCGTTGAGTCCCATGGGAGGTTATTGCGCACTGAAGCTTTCTTT
CSVESHGRLLRTEAFF
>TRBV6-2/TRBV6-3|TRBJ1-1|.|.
TGTGCCAGCAAACTCCAGGGACGGGTGAACACTGAAGCTTTCTTT
CASKLQGRVNTEAFF
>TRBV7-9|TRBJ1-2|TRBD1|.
TGTGCCAGCAGCCCCCAGGGGGACCCCCGAGGCTACACCTTC
CASSPQGDPRGYTF
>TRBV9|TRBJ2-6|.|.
TGTGCCAGCAGCGTAGGTCAGGTTGCTGGGGCCAACGTCCTGACTTTC
CASSVGQVAGANVLTF
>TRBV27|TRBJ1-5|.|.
TGTGCCAGCAGTCCTGGGCCCTGGCCCCAGCATTTT
CASSPGPWPQHF
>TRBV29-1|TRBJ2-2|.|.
TGCAGCGTTGGCCCCCGGCGCGGGGAGCTGTTTTTT
CSVGPRRGELFF
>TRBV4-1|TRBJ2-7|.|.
TGCGCCAGCAACCAAGATTGGGGGAACGAGCAGTACTTC
CASNQDWGNEQYF
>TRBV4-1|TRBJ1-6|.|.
TGCGCCAGCAGCCAAGTTCGGCAGGGCTCCTATAATTCACCCCTCCACTTT
CASSQVRQGSYNSPLHF
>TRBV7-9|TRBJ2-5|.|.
TGTGCCAGCAGCAGGGAGACCCAGTACTTC
CASSRETQYF
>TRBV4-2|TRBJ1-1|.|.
TGTGCCAGCAGCCAAATTGGGACATCGGACACTGAAGCTTTCTTT
CASSQIGTSDTEAFF
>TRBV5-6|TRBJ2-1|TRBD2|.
TGTGCCAGCAGCTTGGGAGCGGGGGTTATCGATGAGCAGTTCTTC
CASSLGAGVIDEQFF
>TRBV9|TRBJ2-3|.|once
TGTGCCAGCAGCCCGCGAGGGAGTCCAGATACGCAGTATTTT
CASSPRGSPDTQYF
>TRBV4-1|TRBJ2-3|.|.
TGCGCCAGCAGCCAAACAAGTCGGAGCACAGATACGCAGTATTTT
CASSQTSRSTDTQYF
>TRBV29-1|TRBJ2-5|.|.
TGCAGCGGCCAGTTCCAAGAGACCCAGTACTTC
CSGQFQETQYF
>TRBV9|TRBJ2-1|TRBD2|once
TGTGCCAGCAGCCCTTGGCGGGGGGGGAACAATGAGCAGTTCTTC
CASSPWRGGNNEQFF
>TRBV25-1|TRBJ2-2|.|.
TGTGCCAGCAGTGAGGGCACCGGGGAGCTGTTTTTT
CASSEGTGELFF
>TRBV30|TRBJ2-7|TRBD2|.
TGTGCCTGGACGCTAGCGGGGGCCGCCTACGAGCAGTACTTC
CAWTLAGAAYEQYF
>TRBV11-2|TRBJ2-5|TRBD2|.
TGTGCCAGCAGCCCATTTCGCGGGGGGCTGCCGGAGACCCAGTACTTC
CASSPFRGGLPETQYF
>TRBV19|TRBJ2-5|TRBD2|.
TGTGCCAGTAGTATAAGCCCTAGCGGGGGAGAGACCCAGTACTTC
CASSISPSGGETQYF
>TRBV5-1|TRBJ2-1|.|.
TGCGCCAGCAGCCCGGAGGGGGGCTCCTACAATGAGCAGTTCTTC
CASSPEGGSYNEQFF
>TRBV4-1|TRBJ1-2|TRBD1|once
TGCGCCAGCAGCCAAGATCTGCAGGGGGCGGACGGCTACACCTTC
CASSQDLQGADGYTF
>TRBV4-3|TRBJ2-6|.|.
TGCGCCAGCAGCCAAGATATCGACCCCTCGTGGGGGGCCAACGTCCTGACTTTC
CASSQDIDPSWGANVLTF
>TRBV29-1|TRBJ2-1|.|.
TGCAGCGTTGAAGAAGGGGACACCGTCTACAATGAGCAGTTCTTC
CSVEEGDTVYNEQFF
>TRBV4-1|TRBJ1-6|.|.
TGCGCCAGCAGCCAAGATAGTATGGCAGGGATTACGGCCCTCCACTTT
CASSQDSMAGITALHF
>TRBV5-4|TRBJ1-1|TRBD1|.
TGTGCCAGCAGCGGGGGACAGGGGCATGAAGCTTTCTTT
CASSGGQGHEAFF
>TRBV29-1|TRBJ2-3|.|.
TGCAGCGTTGAAGAGGCGGGACAACACAGACCACAGATTACGCAGTATTTT
CSVEEAGQHRPQITQYF
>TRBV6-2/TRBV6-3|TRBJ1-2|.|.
TGTGCCAGCCATGTGGGCCCGGGGCTTAATGGCTACACCTTC
CASHVGPGLNGYTF
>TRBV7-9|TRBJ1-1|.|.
TGTGCCAGCAGTTTTGGCACTGAAGCTTTCTTT
CASSFGTEAFF
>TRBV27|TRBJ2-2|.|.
TGTGCCAGCAGTTTGTTTACAGTATCGGCCGGGGAGCTGTTTTTT
CASSLFTVSAGELFF
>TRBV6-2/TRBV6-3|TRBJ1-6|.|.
TGTGCCAGCAGTGTAAAGGACGCCTTCCGATATTCACCCCTCCACTTT
CASSVKDAFRYSPLHF
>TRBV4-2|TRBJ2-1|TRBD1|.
TGTGCCAGCAGCCAACCTGGGGACAGGGGCCGCTACAATGAGCAGTTCTTC
CASSQPGDRGRYNEQFF
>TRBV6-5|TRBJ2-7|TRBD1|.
TGTGCCAGCAGTTACACCGACAGGGTGAACGAGCAGTACTTC
CASSYTDRVNEQYF
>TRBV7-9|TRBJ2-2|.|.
TGTGCCAGCAGCGTCGTTTGGGGGGAGCTGTTTTTT
CASSVVWGELFF
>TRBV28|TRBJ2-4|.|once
TGTGCCAGCAGTTTAGCGTACGAGCTAGCCAAAAACATTCAGTACTTC
CASSLAYELAKNIQYF
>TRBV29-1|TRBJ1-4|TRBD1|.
TGCAGCGTTCCCGGGACAGGGAATGAAAAACTGTTTTTT
CSVPGTGNEKLFF
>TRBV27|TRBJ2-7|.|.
TGTGCCAGCAGTTTGAAGGGCGAGCAGTACTTC
CASSLKGEQYF
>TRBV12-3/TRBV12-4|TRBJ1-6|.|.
TGTGCCAGCAGTTTATGGGTCCCCCCCTCACCAGTCTCCTATAATTCACCCCTCCACTTT
CASSLWVPPSPVSYNSPLHF
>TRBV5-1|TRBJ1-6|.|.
TGCGCCAGCAGCTCGGGTCTGGATTCACCCCTCCACTTT
CASSSGLDSPLHF
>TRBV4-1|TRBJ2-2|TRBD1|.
TGCGCCAGCAGCCAAGGACAGGGGGCAGACACCGGGGAGCTGTTTTTT
CASSQGQGADTGELFF